This TCR beta chain was sequenced for a study of long-term antiretroviral therapy in people with HIV. This CDR3 spans 17 amino acids. Germline-derived CDR1 and CDR2 are SGHAT and FQNNGV. Trimming at V came to 3 bases and at J to 9 bases, leaving 13 bases not matched to a gene. On this clone: Its antigen is not known.

Run at survey level, the immunoSEQ assay was version v3.0. Produced via immunoSEQ multiplex PCR; TCRdb's table is partial and in-frame only. The sample lists around 26,000 clones, about 77% occurring once. Whole-study results and caveats: Across all time points, the repertoire was dominated by clones that expanded before ART.

The receptor was derived from a middle-aged woman with HIV. The rearrangement links TRBV11-2 to TRBJ1-6; TRBD1 agrees at 8 bases. The specimen was unsorted PBMCs, collected 0.5 years after starting antiretroviral therapy. CDR3 coding DNA: TGTGCCAGCAGCTTCACAGGGGGAGGGTGGGGAGTTTCACCCCTCCACTTT. It yields the protein CASSFTGGGWGVSPLHF.